The rows below give T cell receptor beta chains drawn from one sample of a study of Ad26.COV2.S vaccination and SARS-CoV-2 variants. The repertoire was sequenced with immunoSEQ multiplex PCR; TCRdb's copy has only in-frame clones and lacks some. The sample holds around 400,000 clones, 80% to 95% seen once. Material: peripheral blood, obtained in a trial of Ad26.COV2.S vaccine versus placebo. Every receptor here comes from a person aged 18 to 65 who received the Ad26.COV2.S COVID-19 vaccine or a placebo. Both conserved end residues are part of each CDR3.

v_call,cdr3_length,cdr3_aa
TRBV11-2,15,CASSLEAGPNYGYTF
TRBV18,14,CASSPPAGANVLTF
TRBV29-1,11,CSAGTAYGYTF
TRBV5-4,14,CASSTVAEQETQYF
TRBV5-6,14,CASSWGRGTDTQYF
TRBV4-3,20,CASSQFSQAPGLADSYEQYF
TRBV5-6,13,CASSLVGREELFF
TRBV18,14,CASSRREGYNEQFF
TRBV6-2/TRBV6-3,17,CASSYSEPGKTVNEQFF
TRBV6-5,15,CASSRGGQGFYGYTF
TRBV2,15,CASSVTGTDPDTQYF
TRBV5-4,16,CASSLGVSSRDNEQFF
TRBV29-1,13,CSAGHPSSYEQYF
TRBV4-3,13,CASSRGQGDGYTF
TRBV20-1,11,CSALRSTEAFF
TRBV13,15,CASSFRRDSYNEQFF
TRBV5-5,14,CASSPVKGPPEQYF
TRBV12-5,16,CASGFLSSGKSETQYF
TRBV19,15,CASKSAGGHTDTQYF
TRBV4-3,16,CASRHLGGLNTGELFF
TRBV5-5,11,CASSLSQGAFF
TRBV3-1/TRBV3-2,18,CASTLLGGTRGAYNEQFF